This TCR beta chain comes out of a study of T cell responses to AZD1222 COVID-19 vaccine. A remark on this clone: Its antigen is not identified.

Assay used: immunoSEQ multiplex PCR; TCRdb lists only in-frame clones, some missing. The repertoire holds around 100,000 clones, with roughly 88% as singletons. Regarding the study as a whole: Spike-specific TCR repertoires showed rising breadth and depth after two AZD1222 doses. Vaccine-related CD4 TCRs covered spike, predominating at 160-218 and 743-854.

Trimming shortened V by 3 bases and J by 6 bases, and 8 bases separated the two germline ends. The CDR3 consists of 12 residues. Looked up from germline, CDR1 is SEHNR and CDR2 is FQNEAQ (reference sequence). This receptor was obtained from an adult who received the AZD1222 COVID-19 vaccine. Sequenced here: peripheral blood, sampled 28 days after the second AZD1222 dose. This chain joins TRBV7-9 and TRBJ1-2; no definite D call. The CDR3 DNA reads TGTGCCAGCAGCTTTCCTCGGGATGGCTACACCTTC. This encodes CASSFPRDGYTF. The complete variable domain, with remaining parts taken from reference TRBV7-9 and TRBJ1-2, reads DTGVSQNPRHKITKRGQNVTFRCDPISEHNRLYWYRQTLGQGPEFLTYFQNEAQLEKSRLLSDRFSAERPKGSFSTLEIQRTEQGDSAMYLCASSFPRDGYTFGSGTRLTVV.